This T cell receptor beta chain was documented in a study of follicular helper T cells after annual influenza vaccination. Per the germline V gene, CDR1 is SGHTA and CDR2 is FQGNSA. V was pared by 5 bases and J by 7 bases, with 11 bases between. This CDR3 has 12 residues. Described time point: 2013-2014 season, 7 days after vaccination. Donors were community-dwelling with no influenza vaccine in the prior 6 months. Survey level resolution was used for TCRB sequencing. Libraries were prepared by immunoSEQ multiplex PCR; TCRdb keeps only in-frame clonotypes and omits some of them. The sample yields a few thousand clones, around 90% seen once.

Here the sequenced sample was CXCR5+ CD38- circulating T follicular helper cells from blood, taken 7 days after influenza vaccination. The subset was: circulating Tfh, non-naive CD4+CXCR5+PD-1+ (ICOS+CD38+ or ICOS-CD38-). The origin of this receptor is an adult who received the influenza vaccine. The gene calls are TRBV7-2 and TRBJ1-2; D is undetermined. As DNA, the CDR3 is TGTGCCAGCAGCGCATGGCAGGTTGGCTACACCTTC. Translated, it gives CASSAWQVGYTF.